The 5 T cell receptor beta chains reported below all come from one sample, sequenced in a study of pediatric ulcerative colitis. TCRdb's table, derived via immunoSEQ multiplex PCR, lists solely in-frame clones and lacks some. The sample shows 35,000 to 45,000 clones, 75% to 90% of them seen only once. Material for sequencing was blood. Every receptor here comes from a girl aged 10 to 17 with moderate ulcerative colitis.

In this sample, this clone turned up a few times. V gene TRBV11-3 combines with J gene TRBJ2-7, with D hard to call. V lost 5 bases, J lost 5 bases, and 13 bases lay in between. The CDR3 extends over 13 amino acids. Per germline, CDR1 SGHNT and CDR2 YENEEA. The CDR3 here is CASSRAEGNEQYF. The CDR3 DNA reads TGTGCCAGCAGCCGGGCCGAAGGGAACGAGCAGTACTTC.

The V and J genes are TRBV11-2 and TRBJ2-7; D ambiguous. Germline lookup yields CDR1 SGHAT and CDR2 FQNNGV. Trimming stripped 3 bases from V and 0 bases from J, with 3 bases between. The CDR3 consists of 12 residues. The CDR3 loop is CASSLTSYEQYF. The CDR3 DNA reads TGTGCCAGCAGCTTGACCTCCTACGAGCAGTACTTC.

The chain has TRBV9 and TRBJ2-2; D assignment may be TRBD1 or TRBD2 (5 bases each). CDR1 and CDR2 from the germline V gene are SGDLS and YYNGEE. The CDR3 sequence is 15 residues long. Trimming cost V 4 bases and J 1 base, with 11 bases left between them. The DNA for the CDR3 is TGTGCCAGCAGCCCGGGACGCCGGAACACCGGGGAGCTGTTTTTT. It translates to CASSPGRRNTGELFF.

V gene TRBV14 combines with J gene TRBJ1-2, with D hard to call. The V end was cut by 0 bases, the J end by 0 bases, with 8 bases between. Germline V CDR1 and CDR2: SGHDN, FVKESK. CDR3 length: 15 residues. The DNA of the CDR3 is TGTGCCAGCAGCCAAGATCGAGGGCCTAACTATGGCTACACCTTC. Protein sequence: CASSQDRGPNYGYTF.

CDR3 region: CASSPASGEQYF. The CDR3 DNA is TGTGCCAGCTCACCTGCTTCGGGGGAGCAGTACTTC. The V gene is TRBV18, the J gene TRBJ2-7, with D tentatively TRBD2 (5 bases). The ends were cut back, 3 bases at V and 7 bases at J, with 10 bases in the middle. In germline, CDR1 is KGHSH, CDR2 LQKENI. The CDR3 loop spans 12 amino acids. Together with reference TRBV18 and TRBJ2-7, the CDR3 gives the full variable domain: NAGVMQNPRHLVRRRGQEARLRCSPMKGHSHVYWYRQLPEEGLKFMVYLQKENIIDESGMPKERFSAEFPKEGPSILRIQQVVRGDSAAYFCASSPASGEQYFGPGTRLTVT.